The rows below give T cell receptor beta chains drawn from one sample of a study of T cell changes during pregnancy in multiple sclerosis. Sequenced by immunoSEQ multiplex PCR; TCRdb stores in-frame clones only, minus some. The table includes 100,000 or so clones, 80% to 95% detected once. Sequencing used peripheral blood, obtained in the second trimester of pregnancy. Every receptor here comes from a female donor with multiple sclerosis, enrolled in a pregnancy study. Both conserved end residues are part of each CDR3. A D gene is named only where the DNA matches it firmly. Clone size, where shown, is once, few, many, or a class for clones that have expanded.

cdr3_aa: CAISELAGGETQYF; cdr3_nt: TGTGCCATCAGTGAACTAGCGGGAGGAGAGACCCAGTACTTC; d_call: TRBD2; j_call: TRBJ2-5; v_call: TRBV10-3; clone_size: -
cdr3_aa: CSVVDSYNEQFF; cdr3_nt: TGCAGCGTTGTGGACAGCTACAATGAGCAGTTCTTC; d_call: -; j_call: TRBJ2-1; v_call: TRBV29-1; clone_size: -
cdr3_aa: CASSQDRQGWGEQYF; cdr3_nt: TGCGCCAGCAGCCAAGATCGGCAGGGTTGGGGCGAGCAGTACTTC; d_call: -; j_call: TRBJ2-7; v_call: TRBV4-1; clone_size: -
cdr3_aa: CASSYRSFSGTYEQYF; cdr3_nt: TGTGCCAGCAGTTACCGGTCCTTTAGCGGCACCTACGAGCAGTACTTC; d_call: -; j_call: TRBJ2-7; v_call: TRBV6-5; clone_size: -
cdr3_aa: CASSIAGPGDTQYF; cdr3_nt: TGTGCCAGTAGTATAGCAGGGCCTGGGGATACGCAGTATTTT; d_call: -; j_call: TRBJ2-3; v_call: TRBV19; clone_size: -
cdr3_aa: CATSRDRQAGGEQYF; cdr3_nt: TGTGCCACCAGCAGAGATAGACAGGCTGGAGGCGAGCAGTACTTC; d_call: -; j_call: TRBJ2-7; v_call: TRBV15; clone_size: -
cdr3_aa: CSVDRDRAGYGYTF; cdr3_nt: TGCAGCGTTGACCGGGACAGGGCTGGGTATGGCTACACCTTC; d_call: TRBD1; j_call: TRBJ1-2; v_call: TRBV29-1; clone_size: -
cdr3_aa: CASKRTGAYEQYF; cdr3_nt: TGTGCCAGCAAGCGGACAGGGGCCTACGAGCAGTACTTC; d_call: TRBD1; j_call: TRBJ2-7; v_call: TRBV19; clone_size: -
cdr3_aa: CAISTKTSGRNNEQFF; cdr3_nt: TGTGCCATCAGTACAAAGACTAGCGGGAGAAATAATGAGCAGTTCTTC; d_call: TRBD2; j_call: TRBJ2-1; v_call: TRBV10-3; clone_size: -
cdr3_aa: CASSLSSGTSGFGQFF; cdr3_nt: TGTGCCAGTAGCCTCAGTTCCGGGACTAGCGGTTTTGGGCAGTTCTTC; d_call: TRBD2; j_call: TRBJ2-1; v_call: TRBV19; clone_size: -
cdr3_aa: CASRRDTMGGYTF; cdr3_nt: TGTGCCAGCAGAAGGGACACGATGGGGGGCTACACCTTC; d_call: -; j_call: TRBJ1-2; v_call: TRBV2; clone_size: -
cdr3_aa: CASSFGGAEAFF; cdr3_nt: TGTGCCAGCAGCTTCGGGGGGGCCGAAGCTTTCTTT; d_call: -; j_call: TRBJ1-1; v_call: TRBV7-9; clone_size: -
cdr3_aa: CASSEGPEGGGQPQHF; cdr3_nt: TGTGCCAGCAGTGAGGGCCCCGAGGGAGGAGGTCAGCCCCAGCATTTT; d_call: -; j_call: TRBJ1-5; v_call: TRBV6-1; clone_size: few
cdr3_aa: CASSIRDRGRDEQYF; cdr3_nt: TGTGCCAGTAGTATCCGGGACAGGGGACGAGACGAGCAGTACTTC; d_call: TRBD1; j_call: TRBJ2-7; v_call: TRBV19; clone_size: -
cdr3_aa: CASSLVEREQYF; cdr3_nt: TGTGCCAGCAGCTTAGTTGAGAGGGAGCAGTACTTC; d_call: -; j_call: TRBJ2-7; v_call: TRBV7-6; clone_size: -
cdr3_aa: CASSLTGTSGRVGQFF; cdr3_nt: TGCGCCAGCAGCCTCACCGGGACTAGCGGGAGGGTAGGGCAGTTCTTC; d_call: TRBD2; j_call: TRBJ2-1; v_call: TRBV4-1; clone_size: -
cdr3_aa: CASSKGLAGLNTGELFF; cdr3_nt: TGTGCCAGCAGCAAAGGACTAGCGGGGCTGAACACCGGGGAGCTGTTTTTT; d_call: TRBD2; j_call: TRBJ2-2; v_call: TRBV9; clone_size: -
cdr3_aa: CASSLLRLAGGPVEQYF; cdr3_nt: TGTGCCAGCAGTTTATTACGGCTAGCGGGAGGGCCAGTCGAGCAGTACTTC; d_call: TRBD2; j_call: TRBJ2-7; v_call: TRBV28; clone_size: -
cdr3_aa: CASSLGRRRANVLTF; cdr3_nt: TGTGCCAGCAGCTTGGGGCGGAGACGGGCCAACGTCCTGACTTTC; d_call: -; j_call: TRBJ2-6; v_call: TRBV5-5; clone_size: -
cdr3_aa: CASSLSTGGPYNEQFF; cdr3_nt: TGTGCCAGCAGTTTATCGACAGGGGGCCCCTACAATGAGCAGTTCTTC; d_call: TRBD1; j_call: TRBJ2-1; v_call: TRBV27; clone_size: -
cdr3_aa: CASSGVLARDTQYF; cdr3_nt: TGTGCCAGCAGTGGAGTTTTAGCTAGGGATACGCAGTATTTT; d_call: -; j_call: TRBJ2-3; v_call: TRBV14; clone_size: -